The rows below give T cell receptor beta chains drawn from one sample of a study of T cell changes during pregnancy in multiple sclerosis. Sequencing was performed with immunoSEQ multiplex PCR; in TCRdb, only in-frame clones are kept and a portion is missing. This sample has 70,000 to 100,000 clones, with around 93% found just once. Here the sequenced sample was peripheral blood, taken in the third trimester of pregnancy. These receptors were collected from a female donor with multiple sclerosis, enrolled in a pregnancy study. The CDR3 runs from the conserved cysteine through the conserved F or W. D genes are given only for firm matches. A clone size is listed for some rows: how often the clone was seen (once, few, many), or a class if it is expanded.

v_gene,d_gene,j_gene,abundance,CDR3aa,CDR3nt
TRBV27,NA,TRBJ2-7,NA,CASSLQDSGYEQYF,TGTGCCAGCAGTTTACAGGACTCAGGTTACGAGCAGTACTTC
TRBV27,NA,TRBJ2-3,NA,CASSPGSTDTQYF,TGTGCCAGCAGTCCAGGAAGCACAGATACGCAGTATTTT
TRBV5-1,NA,TRBJ2-4,NA,CASSLADSPKNIQYF,TGCGCCAGCAGCTTGGCCGACAGTCCCAAAAACATTCAGTACTTC
TRBV7-2,NA,TRBJ1-1,once,CASSSGGLGEAFF,TGTGCCAGCAGCTCCGGGGGTTTGGGAGAAGCTTTCTTT
TRBV2,NA,TRBJ2-1,NA,CASSDPSVSEQFF,TGTGCCAGCAGTGATCCTAGCGTCAGTGAGCAGTTCTTC
TRBV30,NA,TRBJ1-1,NA,CAWSVRHSEAFF,TGTGCCTGGAGTGTGAGGCACTCGGAAGCTTTCTTT
TRBV27,NA,TRBJ1-1,NA,CASSLTDPNTEAFF,TGTGCCAGCAGTTTAACAGATCCTAACACTGAAGCTTTCTTT
TRBV15,TRBD1,TRBJ1-1,few,CATSRETGTGNTEAFF,TGTGCCACCAGCAGAGAAACCGGGACAGGGAACACTGAAGCTTTCTTT
TRBV11-3,TRBD2,TRBJ2-7,NA,CASSSQPSGRGPGLYEQYF,TGTGCCAGCAGCTCCCAACCTAGCGGGAGGGGACCGGGGCTTTACGAGCAGTACTTC
TRBV9,NA,TRBJ1-1,NA,CASSPNPRPDTEAFF,TGTGCCAGCAGCCCCAATCCTCGCCCAGACACTGAAGCTTTCTTT
TRBV27,TRBD2,TRBJ2-7,NA,CASSLGSSGRREQYF,TGTGCCAGCAGTTTAGGGTCTAGCGGGAGACGCGAGCAGTACTTC
TRBV28,NA,TRBJ2-7,NA,CASSPSPYEQYF,TGTGCCAGCAGTCCGTCCCCCTACGAGCAGTACTTC
TRBV7-7,NA,TRBJ2-1,once,CASSLDGGEQFF,TGTGCTAGCAGCTTAGATGGCGGGGAGCAGTTCTTC
TRBV7-2,TRBD1,TRBJ1-2,NA,CASSPSPGQGAAGYTF,TGTGCCAGCAGTCCCTCCCCGGGACAGGGGGCAGCTGGCTACACCTTC
TRBV6-5,TRBD1,TRBJ2-7,NA,CASSYFGTGGLYF,TGTGCCAGCAGTTACTTTGGGACAGGGGGCTTGTACTTC
TRBV30,TRBD2,TRBJ2-7,NA,CAWSVPETSGYEQYF,TGTGCCTGGAGTGTACCTGAGACTAGCGGATACGAGCAGTACTTC
TRBV30,NA,TRBJ1-1,NA,CACREDTEAFF,TGTGCCTGCCGGGAGGACACTGAAGCTTTCTTT
TRBV4-3,NA,TRBJ1-2,NA,CASSQAGSSDGYTF,TGCGCCAGCAGCCAAGCGGGGAGTTCGGATGGCTACACCTTC
TRBV28,TRBD2,TRBJ2-3,NA,CASSARGGSTDTQYF,TGTGCCAGCAGTGCCCGGGGGGGGAGCACAGATACGCAGTATTTT
TRBV4-2,TRBD2,TRBJ2-3,NA,CASSQDLTGGRTDTQYF,TGTGCCAGCAGCCAAGATTTGACGGGGGGACGCACAGATACGCAGTATTTT
TRBV4-3,TRBD2,TRBJ2-1,NA,CASSQDPGASGSASEQFF,TGCGCCAGCAGCCAAGATCCCGGGGCTAGCGGGAGTGCAAGTGAGCAGTTCTTC
TRBV6-5,TRBD1,TRBJ2-5,NA,CASSRTGGRETQYF,TGTGCCAGCAGTCGAACAGGGGGCAGAGAGACCCAGTACTTC
TRBV29-1,TRBD2,TRBJ2-1,NA,CSVPLAGAVEQFF,TGCAGCGTACCACTAGCGGGAGCGGTAGAGCAGTTCTTC
TRBV4-2,TRBD1,TRBJ2-6,NA,CASSQEGGPWTGANVLTF,TGTGCCAGCAGCCAAGAAGGGGGCCCATGGACTGGGGCCAACGTCCTGACTTTC
TRBV7-7,TRBD2,TRBJ2-7,NA,CASSRGAGGSYEQYF,TGTGCTAGCAGCCGGGGAGCGGGAGGGAGCTACGAGCAGTACTTC
TRBV6-5,NA,TRBJ1-4,NA,CASSPRQLYNEKLFF,TGTGCCAGCAGCCCTCGACAGCTTTATAATGAAAAACTGTTTTTT
TRBV27,TRBD1,TRBJ2-7,NA,CASSFNGQGAKQYF,TGTGCCAGCAGTTTTAATGGGCAGGGGGCTAAGCAGTACTTC
TRBV6-4,NA,TRBJ2-2,NA,CASSDKASANTGELFF,TGTGCCAGCAGTGATAAAGCTAGCGCAAACACCGGGGAGCTGTTTTTT
TRBV15,NA,TRBJ2-2,once,CATSPVEGAYTGELFF,TGTGCCACCAGCCCCGTGGAGGGGGCCTACACCGGGGAGCTGTTTTTT
TRBV7-8,NA,TRBJ2-2,NA,CASSITGGELFF,TGTGCCAGCAGCATAACAGGGGGGGAGCTGTTTTTT
TRBV9,TRBD1,TRBJ1-3,NA,CASTAGGAGTIYF,TGTGCCAGCACCGCAGGGGGCGCGGGGACCATATATTTT
TRBV28,TRBD2,TRBJ2-3,once,CASSLFASGPASTDTQYF,TGTGCCAGCAGTTTATTTGCTAGCGGGCCCGCTAGCACAGATACGCAGTATTTT
TRBV5-6,NA,TRBJ2-5,NA,CASSASLQGSGPQETQYF,TGTGCCAGCAGCGCTAGCCTTCAGGGGTCTGGACCCCAAGAGACCCAGTACTTC
TRBV5-6,TRBD1,TRBJ2-5,NA,CASSSGQGGTQYF,TGTGCCAGCAGCTCTGGACAGGGTGGGACCCAGTACTTC
TRBV9,TRBD1,TRBJ2-7,NA,CASSGRDSDYEQYF,TGTGCCAGCAGCGGCCGGGACAGCGACTACGAGCAGTACTTC
TRBV21-1,NA,TRBJ2-7,NA,CASSPRQDSYEQYF,TGTGCCAGCAGCCCTCGACAAGACTCCTACGAGCAGTACTTC
TRBV7-2,TRBD1,TRBJ2-7,NA,CASSSTGTGSNEQYF,TGTGCCAGCAGCTCCACCGGGACAGGGTCCAACGAGCAGTACTTC
TRBV19,TRBD2,TRBJ2-1,NA,CASSLTSGRAYNEQFF,TGTGCCAGTAGTCTCACTAGCGGGAGGGCCTACAATGAGCAGTTCTTC